This is a list of T cell receptor beta chains from one sample in a study of cytomegalovirus exposure and HLA in healthy donors. Generated by immunoSEQ multiplex PCR, the TCRdb table keeps only in-frame clones and is missing some. Of approximately 140,000 clones listed, roughly 79% are singletons. Sequenced sample: PBMCs. The receptors were sampled from a woman in her late teens or twenties in good health and CMV-seronegative. CDR3s include the opening cysteine and the closing phenylalanine or tryptophan. The D gene is left open where the match is weak. Not all rows give a size; the values are once, few, many and, for expanded clones, a class.

TRBJ2-5 TRBD2 TRBV15 - CATSSGGRASTETQYF TGTGCCACCAGCAGTGGAGGGAGGGCCTCCACCGAGACCCAGTACTTC
TRBJ1-5 - TRBV2 - CASSDIRSGIKHF TGTGCCAGCAGTGATATAAGGTCGGGAATCAAACATTTT
TRBJ2-7 TRBD2 TRBV10-3 - CATHSGGEQYF TGTGCCACCCACTCGGGGGGCGAGCAGTACTTC
TRBJ2-7 TRBD1 TRBV5-1 - CASSSGQGSPYEQYF TGCGCCAGCAGCTCGGGACAGGGTTCCCCCTACGAGCAGTACTTC
TRBJ2-1 TRBD2 TRBV2 - CATTGGVGNEQFF TGTGCCACTACGGGGGGAGTTGGGAATGAGCAGTTCTTC
TRBJ1-1 - TRBV4-2 few CASSQGGVRQEAFF TGTGCCAGCAGCCAAGGAGGAGTGAGGCAGGAAGCTTTCTTT
TRBJ2-7 TRBD1 TRBV29-1 - CSGAGGTGVNEQYF TGCAGCGGGGCTGGGGGGACAGGGGTCAACGAGCAGTACTTC
TRBJ1-4 TRBD1 TRBV5-1 - CASSQGQVEEKLFF TGCGCCAGCAGCCAGGGACAGGTGGAGGAAAAACTGTTTTTT
TRBJ2-3 TRBD2 TRBV7-8 - CASSLAASGGYTDTQYF TGTGCCAGCAGCTTAGCGGCTAGCGGGGGTTACACAGATACGCAGTATTTT
TRBJ1-1 - TRBV30 - CAWGLRNTEAFF TGTGCCTGGGGTCTACGGAACACTGAAGCTTTCTTT
TRBJ1-1 - TRBV19 few CASSMGGGRADTEAFF TGTGCCAGTAGTATGGGGGGGGGCAGGGCCGACACTGAAGCTTTCTTT
TRBJ2-7 TRBD1 TRBV5-1 - CASSQDRPGGEYEQYF TGCGCCAGCAGCCAGGACAGGCCTGGGGGAGAGTACGAGCAGTACTTC
TRBJ2-1 - TRBV18 - CASSLRGASYNEQFF TGTGCCAGCTCACTCCGCGGGGCCTCCTACAATGAGCAGTTCTTC
TRBJ1-3 - TRBV11-2 - CASSPAAGRSGNTIYF TGTGCCAGCAGTCCCGCCGCAGGGCGCTCTGGAAACACCATATATTTT
TRBJ2-3 - TRBV11-3 - CASSLGRGLDTQYF TGTGCCAGCAGCTTGGGGAGAGGGTTAGATACGCAGTATTTT
TRBJ1-5 - TRBV30 - CAWSRGEGSRPQHF TGTGCCTGGAGCCGAGGGGAGGGATCCCGGCCCCAGCATTTT
TRBJ1-1 - TRBV15 - CATSRDMTASMNTEAFF TGTGCCACCAGCAGAGATATGACAGCAAGTATGAACACTGAAGCTTTCTTT
TRBJ2-5 - TRBV27 few CASSMDYPGETQYF TGTGCCAGCAGCATGGACTACCCTGGAGAGACCCAGTACTTC
TRBJ2-2 - TRBV29-1 once CSVEKPGTNTGELFF TGCAGCGTTGAAAAGCCCGGGACGAACACCGGGGAGCTGTTTTTT
TRBJ1-2 - TRBV2 - CASSPPRRYGYTF TGTGCCAGCAGTCCTCCGAGGCGCTATGGCTACACCTTC
TRBJ2-5 TRBD2 TRBV6-1 - CASSERLAGVLSEATQYF TGTGCCAGCAGTGAAAGGCTAGCGGGAGTCCTTTCGGAGGCGACCCAGTACTTC
TRBJ2-7 - TRBV29-1 - CSVANRYEQYF TGCAGCGTTGCTAACCGGTACGAGCAGTACTTC